This T cell receptor (beta chain) was documented in a study of T-cell memory formation after mild COVID-19 (dated by TCRdb to the early 2020s). The study in broad terms: TCR sequence clusters from the two donors were found to be largely donor specific. Two young, previously healthy adult volunteers, one female and one male, were included in the cohort. In a couple of donors, T-cell clones that expanded and contracted after mild COVID-19 were followed by sequencing TCRalpha and TCRbeta repertoires longitudinally. Overall study results and their limits: SARS-CoV-2 specificity was not confirmed for the second-wave clones peaking on day 37. Contracting CD4+ clones were located mainly in the CM and EM memory subsets, whereas CD8+ clones were found to be enriched in EMRA. Clones that contracted from day 15 to 85 showed balanced CD4/CD8 phenotypes, whereas a second wave of clones that expanded from day 15 to 37 leaned towards CD4+. Only two mild cases were covered in the study, and larger cohorts including severe cases with pre-infection samples were considered necessary. Some responding clones were detected in pre-infection memory, which suggested that pre-existing cross-reactive memory T cells had joined the SARS-CoV-2 response.

Ficoll-Paque density gradient centrifugation was the method used to isolate PBMCs. Spanning cysteine to phenylalanine, the CDR3 consists of 16 amino acids. Only the CDR3 DNA is retained, 48 bases long and in frame from the first base. V was cut back by 4 bases and J by 4 bases, leaving a gap of 20 bases between them. The germline V gene encodes CDR1 SGHVS and CDR2 FQNEAQ. Sequenced using an Illumina NovaSeq 6000. cDNA libraries for TCRalpha and TCRbeta were prepared by 5'RACE using constant-segment primers, with sample barcodes and unique molecular identifiers added. Trizol reagent was used to extract RNA from every sample. Library amplification was performed in two PCR steps, and a second sample barcode and Illumina TruSeq adapters were introduced in the second step. Sequencing of the libraries was done on an Illumina NovaSeq, producing 2 x 150 bp paired-end reads. The authors' pipeline ran thus. With migec v1.2.7, reads were demultiplexed and then collapsed into UMI-guided consensus sequences. Using mixcr v2.1.11, the UMI consensuses were aligned to TRA and TRB V and J templates and assembled into clonotypes. Clonotypes were classified as expanded or contracted when called significant by both edgeR and NoisET, with noise models trained on biological replicates. For edgeR calls, the thresholds were a false discovery rate-adjusted p below 0.01 and a log2 fold-change of 1. As an exploratory analysis of dynamics, max-normalized trajectories of the 1000 most abundant clonotypes were examined with PCA combined with hierarchical clustering. The CD4 or CD8 phenotype of responding clones was assigned using the separately sequenced CD4+ and CD8+ repertoires. TCRdb cleaned the public reads at Q25 with fastp, built clones with MiXCR and kept in-frame beta chains. Merged by CDR3 protein, the rows form single entries marked with the most common genes and DNA. The V and J calls and clone size come from TCRdb's table, not from the authors' own analysis. The sample table shows 190,000 or so distinct CDR3 sequences, and around 21% are seen once. The ten biggest clones cover about 23% of the sample.

A note on this clonotype: It has no known antigen specificity. Per-nucleotide qualities are absent, and no much larger clonotype sits a single base away.

Sequencing was done on a sample of PBMCs or a T cell subset sorted from them (not recorded which). This receptor was obtained from an adult woman who had mild COVID-19 (a few samples of this study predate the infection). The sample titles of this study are shuffled in the database, so cell type and time point are left out; the donor was told from shared clones. The V gene is TRBV7-8 and the J gene is TRBJ2-7, with a weak D call of TRBD2 (6 bases match). The DNA sequence reads TGTGCCAGCAGCTCGCCAAATCTGGGACTGCAATACGAGCAGTACTTC. Its protein is CASSSPNLGLQYEQYF.